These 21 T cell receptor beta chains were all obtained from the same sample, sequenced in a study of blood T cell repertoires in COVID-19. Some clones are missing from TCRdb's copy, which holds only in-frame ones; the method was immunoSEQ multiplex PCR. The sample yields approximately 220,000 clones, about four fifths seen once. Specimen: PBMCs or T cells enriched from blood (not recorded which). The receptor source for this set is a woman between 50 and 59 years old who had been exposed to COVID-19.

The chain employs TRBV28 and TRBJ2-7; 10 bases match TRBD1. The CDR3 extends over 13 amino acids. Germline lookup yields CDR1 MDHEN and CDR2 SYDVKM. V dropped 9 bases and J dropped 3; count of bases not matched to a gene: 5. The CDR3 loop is CASKTGGVYEQYF. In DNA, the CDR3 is TGTGCCAGTAAGACAGGGGGCGTCTACGAGCAGTACTTC. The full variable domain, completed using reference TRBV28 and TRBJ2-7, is DVKVTQSSRYLVKRTGEKVFLECVQDMDHENMFWYRQDPGLGLRLIYFSYDVKMKEKGDIPEGYSVSREKKERFSLILESASTNQTSMYLCASKTGGVYEQYFGPGTRLTVT.

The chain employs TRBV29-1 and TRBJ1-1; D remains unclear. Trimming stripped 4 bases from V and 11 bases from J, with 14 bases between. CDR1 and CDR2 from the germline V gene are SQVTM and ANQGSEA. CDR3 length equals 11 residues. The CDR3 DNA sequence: TGCAGCGTTGGAGGCCCGGTGGAGGCTTTCTTT. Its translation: CSVGGPVEAFF.

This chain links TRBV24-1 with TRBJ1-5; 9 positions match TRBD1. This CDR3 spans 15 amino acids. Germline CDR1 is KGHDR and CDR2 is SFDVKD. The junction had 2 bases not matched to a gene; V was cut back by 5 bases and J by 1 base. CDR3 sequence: CATSAGTGSNQPQHF. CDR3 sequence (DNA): TGTGCCACCAGTGCCGGGACAGGGAGCAATCAGCCCCAGCATTTT.

CDR3 sequence reads: CASSHGQGAAEAFF. The CDR3 DNA follows: TGTGCCAGCAGTCACGGACAGGGGGCGGCTGAAGCTTTCTTT. The J gene is TRBJ1-1, the V gene TRBV28; 11 bases match TRBD1. With V trimmed by 5 bases and J by 6 bases, 5 bases remained unmatched. CDR3 size: 14 residues. Germline CDR1 MDHEN, CDR2 SYDVKM.

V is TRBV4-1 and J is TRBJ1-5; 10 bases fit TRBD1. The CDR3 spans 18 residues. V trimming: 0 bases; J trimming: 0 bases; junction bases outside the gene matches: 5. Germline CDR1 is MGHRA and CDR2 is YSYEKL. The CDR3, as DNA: TGCGCCAGCAGCCAAGATCTAGGACAGGGGGTTAGCAATCAGCCCCAGCATTTT. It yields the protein CASSQDLGQGVSNQPQHF.

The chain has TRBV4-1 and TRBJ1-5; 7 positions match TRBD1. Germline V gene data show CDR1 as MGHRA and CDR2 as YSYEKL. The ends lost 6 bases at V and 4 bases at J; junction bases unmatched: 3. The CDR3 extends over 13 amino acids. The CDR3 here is CASSPGGNQPQHF. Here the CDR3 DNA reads TGCGCCAGCAGTCCAGGGGGAAATCAGCCCCAGCATTTT.

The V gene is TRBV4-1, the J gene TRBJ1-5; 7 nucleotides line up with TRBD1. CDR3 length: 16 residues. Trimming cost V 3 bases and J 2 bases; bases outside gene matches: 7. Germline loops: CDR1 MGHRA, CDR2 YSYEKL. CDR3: CASSQETGVGNQPQHF. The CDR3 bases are TGCGCCAGCAGCCAGGAAACAGGGGTAGGCAATCAGCCCCAGCATTTT.

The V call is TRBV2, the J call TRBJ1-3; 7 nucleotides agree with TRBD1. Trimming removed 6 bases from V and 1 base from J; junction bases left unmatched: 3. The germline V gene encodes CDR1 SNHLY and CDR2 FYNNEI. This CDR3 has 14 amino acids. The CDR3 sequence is CASSTGASGNTIYF. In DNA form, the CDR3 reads TGTGCCAGCAGCACAGGGGCATCTGGAAACACCATATATTTT.

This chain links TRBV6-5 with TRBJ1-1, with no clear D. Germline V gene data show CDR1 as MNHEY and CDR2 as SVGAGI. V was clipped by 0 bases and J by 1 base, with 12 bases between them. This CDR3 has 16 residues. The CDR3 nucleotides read TGTGCCAGCAGTTACTCGGGCGCGATAGAGAACACTGAAGCTTTCTTT. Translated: CASSYSGAIENTEAFF.

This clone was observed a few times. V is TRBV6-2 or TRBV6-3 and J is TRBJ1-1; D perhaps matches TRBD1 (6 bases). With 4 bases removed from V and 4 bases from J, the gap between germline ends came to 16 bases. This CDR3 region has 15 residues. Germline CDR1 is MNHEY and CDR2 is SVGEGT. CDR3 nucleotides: TGTGCCAGCAGTTCCGACGTACAGGGTCCCACTGAAGCTTTCTTT. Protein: CASSSDVQGPTEAFF.

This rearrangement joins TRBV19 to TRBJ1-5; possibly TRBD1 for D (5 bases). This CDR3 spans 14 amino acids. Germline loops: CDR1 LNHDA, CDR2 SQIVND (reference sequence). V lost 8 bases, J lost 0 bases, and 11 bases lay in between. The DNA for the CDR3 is TGTGCCAGTGCGACAGCTTATAGCAATCAGCCCCAGCATTTT. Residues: CASATAYSNQPQHF.

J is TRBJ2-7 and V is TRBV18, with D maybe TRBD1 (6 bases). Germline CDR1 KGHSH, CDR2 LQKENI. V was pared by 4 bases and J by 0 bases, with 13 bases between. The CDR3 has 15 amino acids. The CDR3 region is CASSQLTGYSYEQYF. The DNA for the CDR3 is TGTGCCAGCTCACAGTTAACAGGGTACTCCTACGAGCAGTACTTC. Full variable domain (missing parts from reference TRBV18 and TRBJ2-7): NAGVMQNPRHLVRRRGQEARLRCSPMKGHSHVYWYRQLPEEGLKFMVYLQKENIIDESGMPKERFSAEFPKEGPSILRIQQVVRGDSAAYFCASSQLTGYSYEQYFGPGTRLTVT.

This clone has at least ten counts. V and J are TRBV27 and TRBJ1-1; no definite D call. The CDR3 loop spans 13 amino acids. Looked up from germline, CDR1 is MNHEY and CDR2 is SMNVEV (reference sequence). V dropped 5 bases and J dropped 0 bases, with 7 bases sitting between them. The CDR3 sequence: CASSATLNTEAFF. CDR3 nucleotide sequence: TGTGCCAGCAGTGCCACATTGAACACTGAAGCTTTCTTT.

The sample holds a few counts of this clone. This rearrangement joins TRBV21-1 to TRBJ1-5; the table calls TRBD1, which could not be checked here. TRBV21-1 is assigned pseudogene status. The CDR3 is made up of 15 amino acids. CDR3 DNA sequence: TGTGCCAGCAGCAAAGGAGACAGACGCAATCAGCCCCAGCATTTT. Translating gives CASSKGDRRNQPQHF.

CDR3 sequence: CASSLEMRFGAGYTF. CDR3 DNA sequence: TGCGCCAGCAGCTTAGAGATGAGGTTTGGGGCTGGCTACACCTTC. The genes are TRBV5-1 and TRBJ1-2, with D perhaps matching TRBD1 (5 bases). Germline CDR1 and CDR2: SGHRS and YFSETQ. V gave up 2 bases and J gave up 7 bases, with 18 bases separating them. CDR3 length equals 15 residues.

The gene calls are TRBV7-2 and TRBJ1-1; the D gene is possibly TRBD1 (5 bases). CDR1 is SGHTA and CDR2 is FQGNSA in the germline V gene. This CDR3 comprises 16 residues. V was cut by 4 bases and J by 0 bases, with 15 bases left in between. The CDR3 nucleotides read TGTGCCAGCAGCTCGTATATCAGGGTGCTGAACACTGAAGCTTTCTTT. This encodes CASSSYIRVLNTEAFF.

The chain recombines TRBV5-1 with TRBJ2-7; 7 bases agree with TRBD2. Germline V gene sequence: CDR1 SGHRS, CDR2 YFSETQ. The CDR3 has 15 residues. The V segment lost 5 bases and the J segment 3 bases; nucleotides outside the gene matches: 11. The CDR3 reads CASSSTSTSLYEQYF. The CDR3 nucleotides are TGCGCCAGCAGTTCGACGTCGACTAGCCTCTACGAGCAGTACTTC.

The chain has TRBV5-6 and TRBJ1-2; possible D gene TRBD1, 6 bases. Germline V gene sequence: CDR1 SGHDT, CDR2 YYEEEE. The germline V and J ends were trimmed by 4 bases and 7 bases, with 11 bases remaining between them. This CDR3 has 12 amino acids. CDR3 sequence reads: CASSVAGVGYTF. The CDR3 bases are TGTGCCAGCAGCGTTGCAGGGGTTGGCTACACCTTC.

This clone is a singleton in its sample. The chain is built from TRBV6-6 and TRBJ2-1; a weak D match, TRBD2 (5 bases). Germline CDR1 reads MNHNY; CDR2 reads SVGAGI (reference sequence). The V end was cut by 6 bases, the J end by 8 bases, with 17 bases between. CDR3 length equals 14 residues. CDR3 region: CASRAGINRDEQFF. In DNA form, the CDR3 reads TGTGCCAGCAGAGCCGGGATTAATCGGGATGAGCAGTTCTTC.

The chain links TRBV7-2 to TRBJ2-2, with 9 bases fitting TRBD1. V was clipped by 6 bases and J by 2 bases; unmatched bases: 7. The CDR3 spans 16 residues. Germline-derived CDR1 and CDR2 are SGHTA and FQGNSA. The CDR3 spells CASRRPGQGNTGELFF. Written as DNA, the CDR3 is TGTGCCAGCAGGCGTCCGGGACAGGGTAACACCGGGGAGCTGTTTTTT.

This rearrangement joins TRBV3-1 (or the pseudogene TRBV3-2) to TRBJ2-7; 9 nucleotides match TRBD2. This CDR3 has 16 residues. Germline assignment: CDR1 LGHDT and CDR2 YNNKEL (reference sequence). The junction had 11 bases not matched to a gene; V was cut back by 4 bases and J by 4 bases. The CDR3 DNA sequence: TGTGCCAGCAGCCCCTCCTGGACTAGCGAAAGGTACGAGCAGTACTTC. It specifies CASSPSWTSERYEQYF.